This T cell receptor beta chain stems from a study of T-cell memory formation after mild COVID-19. Overall study context: In these data, TCR clusters were largely donor specific.

Study outcomes and limitations: The pre-infection memory compartment contained some responding clones, suggesting cross-reactive memory joined.

V gave up 5 bases and J gave up 7 bases; unmatched junction bases: 5. The CDR3 is 14 residues long. Per germline, CDR1 SGHKS and CDR2 YYEKEE (reference sequence). A remark on this clonotype: The target antigen is unknown.

The 5'RACE method, run with constant-segment primers, produced TCR alpha and TCR beta cDNA libraries (carrying sample barcodes and UMIs). Each CDR3 protein is one row after TCRdb ran MiXCR on the 5' RACE reads. The sample has around 430,000 distinct CDR3 sequences, 16% seen once. V is TRBV5-5 and J is TRBJ2-2, with 10 nucleotides matching TRBD2. The source of this sequence is a man younger than 30 who had mild COVID-19 (a few samples of this study predate the infection). Cell type and time point are not known. The specimen was PBMCs or a T cell subset sorted from them (not recorded which). The CDR3 region is CASSFSGGHGELFF. The DNA of the CDR3 is TGTGCCAGCAGTTTTAGCGGGGGGCACGGGGAGCTGTTTTTT. The variable domain in full, with the rest retrieved from reference TRBV5-5 and TRBJ2-2, is DAGVTQSPTHLIKTRGQQVTLRCSPISGHKSVSWYQQVLGQGPQFIFQYYEKEERGRGNFPDRFSARQFPNYSSELNVNALLLGDSALYLCASSFSGGHGELFFGEGSRLTVL.